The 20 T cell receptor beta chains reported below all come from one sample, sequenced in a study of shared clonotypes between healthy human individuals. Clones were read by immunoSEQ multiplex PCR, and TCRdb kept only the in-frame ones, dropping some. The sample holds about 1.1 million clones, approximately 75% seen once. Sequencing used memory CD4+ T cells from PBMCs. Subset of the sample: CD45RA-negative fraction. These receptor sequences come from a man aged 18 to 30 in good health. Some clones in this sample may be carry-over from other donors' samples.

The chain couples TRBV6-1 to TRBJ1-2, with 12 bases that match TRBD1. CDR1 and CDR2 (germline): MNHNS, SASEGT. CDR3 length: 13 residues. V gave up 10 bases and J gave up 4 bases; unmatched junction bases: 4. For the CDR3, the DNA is TGTGCCACGGGACAGGGGGCCTTCTATGGCTACACCTTC. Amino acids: CATGQGAFYGYTF.

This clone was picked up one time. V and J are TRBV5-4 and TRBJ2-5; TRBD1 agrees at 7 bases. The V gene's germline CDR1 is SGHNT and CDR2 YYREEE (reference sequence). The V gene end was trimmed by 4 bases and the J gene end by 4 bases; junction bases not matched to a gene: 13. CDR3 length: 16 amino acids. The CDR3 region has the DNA TGTGCCAGCAGCCACCGGAGTAGGGGGCAGGGAGAGACCCAGTACTTC. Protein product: CASSHRSRGQGETQYF.

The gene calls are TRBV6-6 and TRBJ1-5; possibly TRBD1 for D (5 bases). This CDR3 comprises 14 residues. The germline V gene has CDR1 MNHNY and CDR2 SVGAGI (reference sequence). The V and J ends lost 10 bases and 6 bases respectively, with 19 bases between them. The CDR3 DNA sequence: TGTGCCACCTATTCCGGGCAGGGCGGTCAGCCCCAGCATTTT. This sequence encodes CATYSGQGGQPQHF.

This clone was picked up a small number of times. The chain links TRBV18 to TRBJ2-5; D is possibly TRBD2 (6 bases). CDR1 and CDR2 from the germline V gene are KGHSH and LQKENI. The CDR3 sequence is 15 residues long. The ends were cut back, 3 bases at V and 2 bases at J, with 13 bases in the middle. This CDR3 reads CASSPFAGLQETQYF. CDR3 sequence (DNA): TGTGCCAGCTCACCGTTCGCGGGGCTACAAGAGACCCAGTACTTC.

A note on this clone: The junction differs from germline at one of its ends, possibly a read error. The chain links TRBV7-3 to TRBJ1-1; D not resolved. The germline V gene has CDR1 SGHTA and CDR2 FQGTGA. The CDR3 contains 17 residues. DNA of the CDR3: TGTGCCAGCAGCTTAGCCACCCGTCAAGGGATGAACACTGAAGCCTTCTTT. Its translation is CASSLATRQGMNTEAFF. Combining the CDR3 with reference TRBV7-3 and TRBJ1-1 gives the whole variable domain GAGVSQTPSNKVTEKGKYVELRCDPISGHTALYWYRQSLGQGPEFLIYFQGTGAADDSGLPNDRFFAVRPEGSVSTLKIQRTERGDSAVYLCASSLATRQGMNTEAFFGQGTRLTVV.

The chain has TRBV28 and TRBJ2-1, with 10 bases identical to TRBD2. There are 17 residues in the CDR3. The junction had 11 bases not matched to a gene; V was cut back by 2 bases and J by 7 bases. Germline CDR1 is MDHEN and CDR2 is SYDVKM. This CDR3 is CASSLGLASGRRNEQFF. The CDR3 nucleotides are TGTGCCAGCAGTTTAGGTTTGGCTAGCGGGAGAAGGAATGAGCAGTTCTTC. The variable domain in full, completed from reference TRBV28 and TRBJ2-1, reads DVKVTQSSRYLVKRTGEKVFLECVQDMDHENMFWYRQDPGLGLRLIYFSYDVKMKEKGDIPEGYSVSREKKERFSLILESASTNQTSMYLCASSLGLASGRRNEQFFGPGTRLTVL.

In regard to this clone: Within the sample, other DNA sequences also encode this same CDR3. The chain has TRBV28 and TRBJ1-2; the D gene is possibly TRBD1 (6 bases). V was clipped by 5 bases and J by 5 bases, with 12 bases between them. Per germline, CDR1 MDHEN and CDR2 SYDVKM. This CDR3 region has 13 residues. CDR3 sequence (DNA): TGTGCCAGCAGTCGTGGGCAGGGGTATGGCTACACCTTC. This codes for CASSRGQGYGYTF.

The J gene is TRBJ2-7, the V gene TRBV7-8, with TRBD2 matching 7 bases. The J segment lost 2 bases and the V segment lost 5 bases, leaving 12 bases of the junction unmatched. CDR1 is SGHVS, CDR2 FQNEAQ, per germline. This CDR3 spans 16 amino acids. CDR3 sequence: CASSTHASGSTYEQYF. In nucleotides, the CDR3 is TGTGCCAGCAGCACCCATGCTAGCGGATCGACCTACGAGCAGTACTTC.

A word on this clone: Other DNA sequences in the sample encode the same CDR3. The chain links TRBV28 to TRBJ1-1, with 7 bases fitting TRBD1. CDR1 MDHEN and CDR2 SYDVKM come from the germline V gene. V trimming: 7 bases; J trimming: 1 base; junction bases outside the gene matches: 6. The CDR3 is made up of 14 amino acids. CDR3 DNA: TGTGCCAGCACCTCAGGGGGAACGAACACTGAAGCTTTCTTT. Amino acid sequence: CASTSGGTNTEAFF.

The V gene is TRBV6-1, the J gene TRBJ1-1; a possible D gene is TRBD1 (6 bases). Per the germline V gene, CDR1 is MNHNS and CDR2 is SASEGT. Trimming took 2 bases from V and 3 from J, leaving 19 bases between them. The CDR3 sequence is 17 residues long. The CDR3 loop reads CASSEMPGRGADTEAFF. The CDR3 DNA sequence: TGTGCCAGCAGTGAAATGCCAGGTCGGGGGGCGGACACTGAAGCTTTCTTT.

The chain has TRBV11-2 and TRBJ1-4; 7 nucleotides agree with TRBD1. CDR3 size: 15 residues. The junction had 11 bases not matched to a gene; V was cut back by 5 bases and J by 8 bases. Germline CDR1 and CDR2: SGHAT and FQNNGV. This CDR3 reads CASSSLARGHEKLFF. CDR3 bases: TGTGCCAGCAGCAGCCTCGCTAGGGGGCACGAAAAACTGTTTTTT.

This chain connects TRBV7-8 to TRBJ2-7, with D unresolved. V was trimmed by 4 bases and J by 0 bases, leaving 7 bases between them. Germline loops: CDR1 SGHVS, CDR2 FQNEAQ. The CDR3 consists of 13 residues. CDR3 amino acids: CASSSRASYEQYF. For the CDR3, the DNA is TGTGCCAGCAGCTCCCGGGCCTCCTACGAGCAGTACTTC.

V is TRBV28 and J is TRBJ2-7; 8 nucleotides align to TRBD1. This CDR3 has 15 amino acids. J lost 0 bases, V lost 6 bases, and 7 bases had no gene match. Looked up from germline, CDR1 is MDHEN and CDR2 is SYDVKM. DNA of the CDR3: TGTGCCAGCAGCAAGACAGGGGCCCTCTCCTACGAGCAGTACTTC. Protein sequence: CASSKTGALSYEQYF.

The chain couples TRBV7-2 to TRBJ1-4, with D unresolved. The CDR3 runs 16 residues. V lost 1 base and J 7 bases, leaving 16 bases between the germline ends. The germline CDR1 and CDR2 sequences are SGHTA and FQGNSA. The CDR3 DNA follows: TGTGCCAGCAGCTTAGTGACCAGGAGGGAAGGTGAAAAACTGTTTTTT. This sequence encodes CASSLVTRREGEKLFF.

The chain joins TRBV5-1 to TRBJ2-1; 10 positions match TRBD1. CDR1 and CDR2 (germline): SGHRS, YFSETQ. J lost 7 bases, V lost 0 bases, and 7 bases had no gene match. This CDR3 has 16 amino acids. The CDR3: CASSLAPGQGWNEQFF. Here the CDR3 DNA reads TGCGCCAGCAGCTTGGCCCCGGGACAGGGGTGGAATGAGCAGTTCTTC.

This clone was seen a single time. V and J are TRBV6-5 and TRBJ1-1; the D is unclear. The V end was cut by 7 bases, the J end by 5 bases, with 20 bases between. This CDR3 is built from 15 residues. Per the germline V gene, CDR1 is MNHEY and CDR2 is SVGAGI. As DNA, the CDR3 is TGTGCCAGCACTGACTCTTCCTCGGCGGGTACTGAAGCTTTCTTT. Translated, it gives CASTDSSSAGTEAFF.

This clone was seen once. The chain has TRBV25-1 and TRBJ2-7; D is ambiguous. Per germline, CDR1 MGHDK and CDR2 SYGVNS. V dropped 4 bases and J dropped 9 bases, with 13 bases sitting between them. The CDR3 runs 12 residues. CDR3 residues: CASSGSLSRQYF. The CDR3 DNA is TGTGCCAGCAGTGGCAGTCTTAGCCGGCAGTACTTC.

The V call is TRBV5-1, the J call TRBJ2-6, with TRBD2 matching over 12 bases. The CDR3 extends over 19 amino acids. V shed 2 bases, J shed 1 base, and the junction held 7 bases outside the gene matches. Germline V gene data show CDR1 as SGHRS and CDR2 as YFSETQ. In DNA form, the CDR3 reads TGCGCCAGCAGCTTTAGGACTAGCGGGACGGTTTCTGGGGCCAACGTCCTGACTTTC. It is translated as CASSFRTSGTVSGANVLTF.

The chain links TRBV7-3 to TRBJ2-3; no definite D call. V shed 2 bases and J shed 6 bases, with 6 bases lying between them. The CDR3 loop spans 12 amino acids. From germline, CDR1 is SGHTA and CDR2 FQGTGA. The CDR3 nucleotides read TGTGCCAGCAGCTTAGACCGGGATACGCAGTATTTT. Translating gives CASSLDRDTQYF.

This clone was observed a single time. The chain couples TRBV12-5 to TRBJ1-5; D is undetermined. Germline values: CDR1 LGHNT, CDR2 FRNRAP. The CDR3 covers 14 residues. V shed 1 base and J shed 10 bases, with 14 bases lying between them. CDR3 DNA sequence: TGTGCTAGTGGTTTGGGAATAGACACCTCTCCCCAGCATTTT. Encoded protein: CASGLGIDTSPQHF.